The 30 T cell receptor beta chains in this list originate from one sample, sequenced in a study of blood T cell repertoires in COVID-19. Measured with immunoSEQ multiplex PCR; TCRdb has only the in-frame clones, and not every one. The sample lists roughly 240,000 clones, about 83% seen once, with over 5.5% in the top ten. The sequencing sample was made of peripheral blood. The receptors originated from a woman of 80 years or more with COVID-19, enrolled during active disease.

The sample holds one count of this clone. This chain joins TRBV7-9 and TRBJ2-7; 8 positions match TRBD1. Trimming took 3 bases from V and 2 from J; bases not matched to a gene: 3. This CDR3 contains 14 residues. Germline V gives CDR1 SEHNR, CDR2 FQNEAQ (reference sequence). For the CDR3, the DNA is TGTGCCAGCAGCTTCACGGACAGGGCCTACGAGCAGTACTTC. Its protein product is CASSFTDRAYEQYF.

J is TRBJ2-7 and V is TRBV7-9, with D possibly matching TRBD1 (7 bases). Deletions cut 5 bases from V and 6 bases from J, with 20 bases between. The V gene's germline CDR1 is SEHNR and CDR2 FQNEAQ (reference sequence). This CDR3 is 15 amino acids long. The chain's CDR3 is CASSPAGRGLIEQYF. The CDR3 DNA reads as TGTGCCAGCAGCCCAGCGGGCAGGGGGTTGATCGAGCAGTACTTC. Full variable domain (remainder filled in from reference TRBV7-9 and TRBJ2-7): DTGVSQNPRHKITKRGQNVTFRCDPISEHNRLYWYRQTLGQGPEFLTYFQNEAQLEKSRLLSDRFSAERPKGSFSTLEIQRTEQGDSAMYLCASSPAGRGLIEQYFGPGTRLTVT.

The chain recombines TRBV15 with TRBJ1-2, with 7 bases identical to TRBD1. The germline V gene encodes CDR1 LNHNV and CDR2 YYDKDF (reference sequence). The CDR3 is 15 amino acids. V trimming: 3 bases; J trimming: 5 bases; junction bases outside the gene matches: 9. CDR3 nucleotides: TGTGCCACCAGCAGTAACCCCGGGACAGAATATGGCTACACCTTC. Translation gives CATSSNPGTEYGYTF.

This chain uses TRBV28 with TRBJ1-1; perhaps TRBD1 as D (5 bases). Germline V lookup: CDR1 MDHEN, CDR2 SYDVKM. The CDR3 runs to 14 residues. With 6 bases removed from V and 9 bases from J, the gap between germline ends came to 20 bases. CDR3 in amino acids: CASSPMDTPVKAFF. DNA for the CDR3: TGTGCCAGCAGCCCAATGGACACCCCGGTGAAAGCTTTCTTT.

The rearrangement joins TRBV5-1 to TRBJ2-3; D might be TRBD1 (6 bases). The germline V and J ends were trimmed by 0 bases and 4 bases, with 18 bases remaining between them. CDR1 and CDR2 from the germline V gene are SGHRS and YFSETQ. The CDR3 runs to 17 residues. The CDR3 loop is CASSLARATDRPDTQYF. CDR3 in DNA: TGCGCCAGCAGCTTGGCCCGAGCCACCGACAGGCCAGATACGCAGTATTTT.

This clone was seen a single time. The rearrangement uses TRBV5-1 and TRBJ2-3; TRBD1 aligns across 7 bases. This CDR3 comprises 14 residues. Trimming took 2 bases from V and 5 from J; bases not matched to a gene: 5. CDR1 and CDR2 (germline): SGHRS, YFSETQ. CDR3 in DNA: TGCGCCAGCAGCTTAGGGGGCGCGAGAGATACGCAGTATTTT. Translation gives CASSLGGARDTQYF.

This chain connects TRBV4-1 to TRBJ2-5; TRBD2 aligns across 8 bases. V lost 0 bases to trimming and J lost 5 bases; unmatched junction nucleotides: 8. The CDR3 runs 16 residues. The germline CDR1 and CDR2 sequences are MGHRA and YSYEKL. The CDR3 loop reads CASSQERGAPRETQYF. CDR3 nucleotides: TGCGCCAGCAGCCAAGAGCGGGGGGCTCCCCGGGAGACCCAGTACTTC.

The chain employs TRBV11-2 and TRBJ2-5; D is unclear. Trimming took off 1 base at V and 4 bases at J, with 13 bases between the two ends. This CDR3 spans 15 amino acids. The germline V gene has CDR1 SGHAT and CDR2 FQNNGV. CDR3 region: CASSLGRQGRETQYF. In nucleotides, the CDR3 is TGTGCCAGCAGCTTAGGCCGACAAGGAAGAGAGACCCAGTACTTC. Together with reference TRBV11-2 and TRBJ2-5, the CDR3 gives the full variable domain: EAGVAQSPRYKIIEKRQSVAFWCNPISGHATLYWYQQILGQGPKLLIQFQNNGVVDDSQLPKDRFSAERLKGVDSTLKIQPAKLEDSAVYLCASSLGRQGRETQYFGPGTRLLVL.

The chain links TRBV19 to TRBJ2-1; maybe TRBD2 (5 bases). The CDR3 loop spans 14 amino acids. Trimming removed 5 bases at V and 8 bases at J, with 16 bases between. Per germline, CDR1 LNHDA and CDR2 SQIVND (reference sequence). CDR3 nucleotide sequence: TGTGCCAGTAGTCCACGGGGTGGCGTCGATGAGCAGTTCTTC. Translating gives CASSPRGGVDEQFF.

The CDR3 nucleotides read TGTGCCAGCAGCCCCTCGGGTCAGTACAGGGGTAATTCACCCCTCCACTTT. Amino acid sequence: CASSPSGQYRGNSPLHF. The V call is TRBV7-9, the J call TRBJ1-6; TRBD1 matches at 7 bases. V gave up 5 bases and J gave up 6 bases; unmatched junction bases: 13. The CDR3 loop spans 17 amino acids. Germline V gene data show CDR1 as SEHNR and CDR2 as FQNEAQ (reference sequence).

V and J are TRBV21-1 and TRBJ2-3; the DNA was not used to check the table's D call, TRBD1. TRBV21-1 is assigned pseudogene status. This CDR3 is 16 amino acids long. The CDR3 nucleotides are TGTGCCAGCAGCGACACCTCTGGTGGGCCTGCGGATACGCAGTATTTT. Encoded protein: CASSDTSGGPADTQYF.

The chain's CDR3 is CASSLSGQGAPLHF. The CDR3 DNA reads TGTGCCAGCAGTTTATCAGGACAGGGCGCACCCCTCCACTTT. The J gene is TRBJ1-6, the V gene TRBV28; 8 bases fit TRBD1. Trimming took 1 base from V and 11 from J; bases not matched to a gene: 4. The CDR3 spans 14 residues. Germline values: CDR1 MDHEN, CDR2 SYDVKM.

CDR3 sequence: CASSLNQGAVGNTIYF. The CDR3 DNA reads TGTGCCAGCAGCTTAAACCAGGGGGCAGTTGGAAACACCATATATTTT. The chain carries TRBV7-9 and TRBJ1-3, with 8 bases that match TRBD1. The CDR3 length is 16 residues. V was clipped by 2 bases and J by 3 bases; unmatched bases: 6. CDR1 is SEHNR and CDR2 is FQNEAQ in the germline V gene (reference sequence).

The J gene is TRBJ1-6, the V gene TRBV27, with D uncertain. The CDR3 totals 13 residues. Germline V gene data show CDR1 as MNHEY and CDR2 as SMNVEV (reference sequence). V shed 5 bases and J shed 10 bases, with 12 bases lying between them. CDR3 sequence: CASSPYDLSPLHF. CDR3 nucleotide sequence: TGTGCCAGCAGTCCCTACGATCTCTCACCCCTCCACTTT.

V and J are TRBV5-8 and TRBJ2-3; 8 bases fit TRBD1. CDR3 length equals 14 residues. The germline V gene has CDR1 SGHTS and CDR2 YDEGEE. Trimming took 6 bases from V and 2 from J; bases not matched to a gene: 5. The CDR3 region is CASTVGQDTDTQYF. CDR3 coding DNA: TGTGCCAGCACCGTGGGACAGGACACAGATACGCAGTATTTT.

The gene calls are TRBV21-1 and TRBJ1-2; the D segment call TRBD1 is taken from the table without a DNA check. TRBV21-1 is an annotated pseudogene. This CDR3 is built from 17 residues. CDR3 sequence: CASSLAGQAAGDYGYTF. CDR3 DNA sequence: TGTGCCAGCAGCCTCGCGGGACAGGCCGCCGGGGACTATGGCTACACCTTC.

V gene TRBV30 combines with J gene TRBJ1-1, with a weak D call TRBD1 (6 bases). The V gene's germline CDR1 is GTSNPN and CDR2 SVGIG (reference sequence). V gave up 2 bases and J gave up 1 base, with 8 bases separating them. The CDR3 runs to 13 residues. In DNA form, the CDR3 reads TGTGCCTGGAGTCGGGGGGCGAACACTGAAGCTTTCTTT. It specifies CAWSRGANTEAFF.

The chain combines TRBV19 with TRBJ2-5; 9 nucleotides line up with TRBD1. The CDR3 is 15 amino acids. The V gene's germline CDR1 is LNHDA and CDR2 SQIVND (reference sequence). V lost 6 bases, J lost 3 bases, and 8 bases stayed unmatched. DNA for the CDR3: TGTGCCAGTAGGGAGGCGGACAGGGGAAAAGAGACCCAGTACTTC. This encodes CASREADRGKETQYF.

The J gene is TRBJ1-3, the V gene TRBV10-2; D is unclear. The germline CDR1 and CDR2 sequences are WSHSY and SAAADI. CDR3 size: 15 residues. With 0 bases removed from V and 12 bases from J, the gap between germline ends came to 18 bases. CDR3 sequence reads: CASSESTREGRHIYF. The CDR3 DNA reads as TGCGCCAGCAGTGAGTCGACTCGTGAAGGGAGGCACATATATTTT.

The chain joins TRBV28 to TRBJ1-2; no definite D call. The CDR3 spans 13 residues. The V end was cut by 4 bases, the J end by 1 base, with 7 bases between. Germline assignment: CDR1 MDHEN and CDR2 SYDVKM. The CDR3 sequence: CASSYTDNYGYTF. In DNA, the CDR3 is TGTGCCAGCAGTTATACAGATAACTATGGCTACACCTTC.

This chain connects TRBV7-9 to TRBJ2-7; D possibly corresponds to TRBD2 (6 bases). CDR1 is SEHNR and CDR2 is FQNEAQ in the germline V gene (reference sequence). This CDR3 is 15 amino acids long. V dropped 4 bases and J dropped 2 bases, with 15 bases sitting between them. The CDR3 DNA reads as TGTGCCAGCAGCTCGGTTTGGGACTCCCCCTACGAGCAGTACGTC. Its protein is CASSSVWDSPYEQYV.

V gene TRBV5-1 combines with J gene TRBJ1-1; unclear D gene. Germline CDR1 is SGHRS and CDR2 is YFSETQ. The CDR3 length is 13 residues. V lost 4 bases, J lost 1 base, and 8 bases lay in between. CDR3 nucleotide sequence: TGCGCCAGCAGCCCGCAGGAGAACACTGAAGCTTTCTTT. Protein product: CASSPQENTEAFF. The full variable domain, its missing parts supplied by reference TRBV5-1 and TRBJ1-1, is KAGVTQTPRYLIKTRGQQVTLSCSPISGHRSVSWYQQTPGQGLQFLFEYFSETQRNKGNFPGRFSGRQFSNSRSEMNVSTLELGDSALYLCASSPQENTEAFFGQGTRLTVV.

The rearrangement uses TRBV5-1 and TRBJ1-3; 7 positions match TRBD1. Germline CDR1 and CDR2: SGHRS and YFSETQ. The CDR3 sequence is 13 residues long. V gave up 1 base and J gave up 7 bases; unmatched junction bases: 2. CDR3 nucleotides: TGCGCCAGCAGCTTGTTACAGGGGAACACCATATATTTT. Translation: CASSLLQGNTIYF.

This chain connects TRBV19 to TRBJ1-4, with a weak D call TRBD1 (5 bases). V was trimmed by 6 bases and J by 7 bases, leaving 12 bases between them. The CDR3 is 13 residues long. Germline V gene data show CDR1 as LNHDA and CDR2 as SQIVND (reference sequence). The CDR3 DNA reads TGTGCCAGTAGGATGAGACAGACTGAAAAACTGTTTTTT. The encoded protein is CASRMRQTEKLFF.

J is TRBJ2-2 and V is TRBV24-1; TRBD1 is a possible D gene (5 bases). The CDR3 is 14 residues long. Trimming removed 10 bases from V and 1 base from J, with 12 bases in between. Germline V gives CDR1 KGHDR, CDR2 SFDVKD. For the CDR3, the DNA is TGTGCCACGGGTGGGCAGGGGAACACCGGGGAGCTGTTTTTT. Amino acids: CATGGQGNTGELFF.

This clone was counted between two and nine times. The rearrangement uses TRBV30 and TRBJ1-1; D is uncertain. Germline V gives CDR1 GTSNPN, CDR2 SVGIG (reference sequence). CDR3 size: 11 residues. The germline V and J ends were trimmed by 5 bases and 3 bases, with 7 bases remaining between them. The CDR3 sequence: CAWQRDTEAFF. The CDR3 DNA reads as TGTGCCTGGCAGAGGGACACTGAAGCTTTCTTT.

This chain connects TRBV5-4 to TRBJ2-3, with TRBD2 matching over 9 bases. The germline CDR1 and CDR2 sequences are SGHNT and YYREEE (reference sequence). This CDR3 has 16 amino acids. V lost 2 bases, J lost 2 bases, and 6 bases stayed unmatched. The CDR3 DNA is TGTGCCAGCAGCTTCCCAGCGGGGGGACCCACAGATACGCAGTATTTT. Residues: CASSFPAGGPTDTQYF.

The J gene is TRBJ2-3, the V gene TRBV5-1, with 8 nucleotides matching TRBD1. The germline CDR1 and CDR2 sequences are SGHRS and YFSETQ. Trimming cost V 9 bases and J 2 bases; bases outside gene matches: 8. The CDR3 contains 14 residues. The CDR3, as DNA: TGCGCCACCAGGGGGCCGTTCGCCACAGATACGCAGTATTTT. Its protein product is CATRGPFATDTQYF.

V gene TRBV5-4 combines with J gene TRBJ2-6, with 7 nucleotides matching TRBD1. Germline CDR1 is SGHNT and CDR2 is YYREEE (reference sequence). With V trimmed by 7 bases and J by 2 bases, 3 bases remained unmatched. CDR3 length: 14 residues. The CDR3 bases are TGTGCCAGCCCCACAGGGGCTGGGGCCAACGTCCTGACTTTC. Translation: CASPTGAGANVLTF.

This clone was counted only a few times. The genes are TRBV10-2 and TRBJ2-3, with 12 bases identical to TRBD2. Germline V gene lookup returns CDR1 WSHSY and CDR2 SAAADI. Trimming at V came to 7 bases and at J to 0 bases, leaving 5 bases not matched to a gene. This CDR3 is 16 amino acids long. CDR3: CASKHLAGGSTDTQYF. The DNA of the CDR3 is TGCGCCAGCAAGCACCTAGCGGGGGGGAGCACAGATACGCAGTATTTT.